The 19 T cell receptor beta chains presented below share a single source sample, sequenced in a study of multiple sclerosis patients with progressive multifocal leukoencephalopathy. Time point of the sample: 12 to 13 months of natalizumab therapy. Only in-frame clones appear in the TCRdb table, and some are missing; sequencing was by immunoSEQ multiplex PCR. The sample holds around 25,000 clones; less than 95% are singletons and the top ten take about 2.3%. Sequenced here: PBMCs, sampled from a patient treated with natalizumab. These receptors all come from a man younger than 45 with multiple sclerosis.

The DNA of the CDR3 is TGTGCCAGCAGCTTAGCGTACAGGGAAAACTATGGCTACACCTTC. Its translation: CASSLAYRENYGYTF. J is TRBJ1-2 and V is TRBV7-2, with D perhaps TRBD1 (6 bases). This CDR3 is built from 15 residues. Germline lookup yields CDR1 SGHTA and CDR2 FQGNSA. With 0 bases removed from V and 2 bases from J, the gap between germline ends came to 10 bases.

The V gene is TRBV7-2, the J gene TRBJ2-3; D gene ambiguous. The CDR3 runs to 12 residues. Trimming pared 5 bases from V and 7 bases from J, leaving 10 bases between. Germline assignment: CDR1 SGHTA and CDR2 FQGNSA. This CDR3 is CASSANSHTQYF. DNA for the CDR3: TGTGCCAGCAGCGCAAACTCCCATACGCAGTATTTT.

This chain joins TRBV10-3 and TRBJ2-1; D remains unclear. The germline V gene encodes CDR1 ENHRY and CDR2 SYGVKD. The CDR3 is made up of 13 amino acids. Trimming shortened V by 6 bases and J by 8 bases, and 14 bases separated the two germline ends. In nucleotides, the CDR3 is TGTGCCATCAGAGGCTCCCCTCTTGATGAGCAGTTCTTC. Its translation: CAIRGSPLDEQFF.

Concerning this clone: The junction departs from germline at one end; a sequencing error may be responsible. This rearrangement joins TRBV15 to TRBJ1-4; weak D call: TRBD1 (6 bases). Germline CDR1 is LNHNV and CDR2 is YYDKDF (reference sequence). The CDR3 has 13 amino acids. CDR3 in DNA: TGTGCCACCCGCAGACAGGTTGATGAAAAACTGTTTTTT. This gives the protein CATRRQVDEKLFF.

The chain recombines TRBV27 with TRBJ1-1; D may be TRBD1 (5 bases). Germline-derived CDR1 and CDR2 are MNHEY and SMNVEV (reference sequence). V was pared by 3 bases and J by 6 bases, with 20 bases between. This CDR3 has 16 amino acids. The DNA for the CDR3 is TGTGCCAGCAGTTTGAGATGGAGCCGGTTGGGGCCTGAAGCTTTCTTT. Its protein is CASSLRWSRLGPEAFF.

The chain has TRBV6-6 and TRBJ2-7; TRBD1 matches 9 bases. Per the germline V gene, CDR1 is MNHNY and CDR2 is SVGAGI (reference sequence). There are 15 residues in the CDR3. The J segment lost 1 base and the V segment lost 6 bases, leaving 7 bases of the junction unmatched. CDR3 DNA: TGTGCCAGCAGCTTTCCGGGACAGGGATCCTACGAGCAGTACGTC. It codes for CASSFPGQGSYEQYV.

The chain carries TRBV2 and TRBJ2-3; the D is unclear. This CDR3 comprises 15 residues. V was cut by 3 bases and J by 5 bases, with 15 bases left in between. The germline V gene encodes CDR1 SNHLY and CDR2 FYNNEI. CDR3 amino acids: CASSELSRHGDTQYF. The CDR3 DNA reads TGTGCCAGCAGTGAGCTCTCAAGGCACGGAGATACGCAGTATTTT.

The chain carries TRBV29-1 and TRBJ1-2; D is unresolved. There are 12 residues in the CDR3. Germline V CDR1 and CDR2: SQVTM, ANQGSEA. V shed 6 bases and J shed 8 bases, with 16 bases lying between them. Written as DNA, the CDR3 is TGCAGCGTCCTCCCCGACCTGCGGGGCTACACCTTC. It encodes CSVLPDLRGYTF.

The J gene is TRBJ2-5, the V gene TRBV7-2; no firm D call. CDR1 SGHTA and CDR2 FQGNSA come from the germline V gene. Trimming pared 4 bases from V and 4 bases from J, leaving 13 bases between. The CDR3 length is 14 residues. This chain's CDR3 is CASSSPQRGETQYF. CDR3 nucleotides: TGTGCCAGCAGCTCCCCCCAGCGTGGAGAGACCCAGTACTTC.

The chain uses TRBV30 and TRBJ2-3; D might be TRBD2 (6 bases). Germline V lookup: CDR1 GTSNPN, CDR2 SVGIG (reference sequence). V lost 2 bases and J 6 bases, leaving 12 bases between the germline ends. The CDR3 extends over 13 amino acids. CDR3 nucleotides: TGTGCCTGGAGTAGCGGAGGAGGGGATACGCAGTATTTT. Encoded protein: CAWSSGGGDTQYF.

The genes are TRBV23-1 and TRBJ2-7, with 10 bases matching TRBD2. TRBV23-1 counts as an open reading frame of uncertain function. Trimming cost V 0 bases and J 7 bases; bases outside gene matches: 18. The CDR3 sequence is 19 residues long. For the CDR3, the DNA is TGCGCCAGCAGTCAATCGCTTCGTTTCCTAGCGGGAGAGAGAGAAGAGCAGTACTTC. Its protein is CASSQSLRFLAGEREEQYF.

The J gene is TRBJ1-1, the V gene TRBV25-1; weak D call: TRBD1 (5 bases). V lost 1 base and J 4 bases, leaving 19 bases between the germline ends. There are 17 residues in the CDR3. Germline V gives CDR1 MGHDK, CDR2 SYGVNS. The CDR3 nucleotides are TGTGCCAGCAGTGAATGGGGGGTTCGGGGTAAGGGCACTGAAGCTTTCTTT. It yields the protein CASSEWGVRGKGTEAFF.

V usage is TRBV11-2 and J usage is TRBJ1-1, with D maybe TRBD1 (5 bases). Trimming took 5 bases from V and 1 from J, leaving 14 bases between them. CDR1 is SGHAT, CDR2 FQNNGV, per germline. The CDR3 totals 15 residues. The CDR3 DNA follows: TGTGCCAGCAGCCCCCACCAGGGCAGGAACACTGAAGCTTTCTTT. Amino acid sequence: CASSPHQGRNTEAFF.

This chain connects TRBV10-3 to TRBJ1-1; 7 bases fit TRBD1. The trim removed 4 bases at V and 1 base at J, leaving 9 bases unmatched. There are 16 residues in the CDR3. Looked up from germline, CDR1 is ENHRY and CDR2 is SYGVKD. This chain's CDR3 is CAISVGVTGTNTEAFF. The DNA for the CDR3 is TGTGCCATCAGTGTGGGGGTGACAGGGACGAACACTGAAGCTTTCTTT.

V usage is TRBV27 and J usage is TRBJ2-2; the match to TRBD1 covers 8 bases. The CDR3 consists of 13 residues. V dropped 8 bases and J dropped 1; count of bases not matched to a gene: 0. Per germline, CDR1 MNHEY and CDR2 SMNVEV (reference sequence). This CDR3 is CASGQGNTGELFF. The CDR3 DNA follows: TGTGCCAGCGGACAGGGGAACACCGGGGAGCTGTTTTTT.

DNA of the CDR3: TGTGCCAGCAGCTGGGGGGATGTTTACAATGAGCAGTTCTTC. Translating gives CASSWGDVYNEQFF. This chain uses TRBV7-2 with TRBJ2-1; weak D call: TRBD2 (6 bases). The germline V and J ends were trimmed by 4 bases and 4 bases, with 11 bases remaining between them. Germline values: CDR1 SGHTA, CDR2 FQGNSA. This CDR3 spans 14 amino acids.

This chain links TRBV6-6 with TRBJ2-7; D is possibly TRBD2 (5 bases). Germline CDR1 and CDR2: MNHNY and SVGAGI (reference sequence). The CDR3 totals 14 residues. The V and J ends lost 2 bases and 7 bases respectively, with 15 bases between them. This chain's CDR3 is CASSYPTPGNEQYF. The CDR3 DNA follows: TGTGCCAGCAGTTACCCTACGCCGGGAAATGAGCAGTACTTC.

The chain links TRBV15 to TRBJ2-3, with D tentatively TRBD1 (5 bases). V dropped 2 bases and J dropped 0 bases, with 9 bases sitting between them. Per germline, CDR1 LNHNV and CDR2 YYDKDF (reference sequence). CDR3 length: 15 amino acids. The CDR3 coding sequence is TGTGCCACCAGCAGACCCACAGGAAGCACAGATACGCAGTATTTT. This encodes CATSRPTGSTDTQYF.

This clone was observed once. This chain joins TRBV7-8 and TRBJ1-2, with D possibly being TRBD1 (6 bases). Trimming removed 5 bases from V and 4 bases from J, with 14 bases in between. Germline lookup yields CDR1 SGHVS and CDR2 FQNEAQ. CDR3 length: 14 amino acids. CDR3 sequence reads: CASSTQTGFYGYTF. The DNA for the CDR3 is TGTGCCAGCAGCACGCAGACAGGATTCTATGGCTACACCTTC. Using reference TRBV7-8 and TRBJ1-2 for the parts outside the CDR3, the full variable domain is GAGVSQSPRYKVAKRGQDVALRCDPISGHVSLFWYQQALGQGPEFLTYFQNEAQLDKSGLPSDRFFAERPEGSVSTLKIQRTQQEDSAVYLCASSTQTGFYGYTFGSGTRLTVV.